This T cell receptor (beta chain) is drawn from a study of cytomegalovirus exposure and HLA in healthy donors. Overall study findings and caveats: One later analysis reportedly identified an Asian-associated ancestry cluster that showed fewer N-insertions than the 666-donor mean. V- and J-gene trimming of TCR beta was linked (in a later analysis) to a missense DCLRE1C variant. For most TCR beta V segments, an earlier analysis put the productive rate at about 87% or about 30% of the time.

Remarks on this clone: Its antigen is currently unknown.

PCR was performed using 60 Vbeta and 13 Jbeta primers. Only in-frame clones appear in the TCRdb table, and some are missing; sequencing was by immunoSEQ multiplex PCR. The data contain around 97,000 clones, 76% of them singletons. Each donor was healthy, and each was a bone marrow donor. The CDR3 covers 16 residues. The V gene's germline CDR1 is MGHDK and CDR2 SYGVNS. Trimming took 3 bases from V and 2 from J; bases not matched to a gene: 5. Material for sequencing was PBMCs. The clonotype was recovered from a woman younger than 35 in good health and CMV-seropositive. This chain uses TRBV25-1 with TRBJ2-5, with 11 positions matching TRBD2. CDR3 region: CASSDRTSGRQETQYF. For the CDR3, the DNA is TGTGCCAGCAGTGACAGGACTAGCGGGCGACAAGAGACCCAGTACTTC.